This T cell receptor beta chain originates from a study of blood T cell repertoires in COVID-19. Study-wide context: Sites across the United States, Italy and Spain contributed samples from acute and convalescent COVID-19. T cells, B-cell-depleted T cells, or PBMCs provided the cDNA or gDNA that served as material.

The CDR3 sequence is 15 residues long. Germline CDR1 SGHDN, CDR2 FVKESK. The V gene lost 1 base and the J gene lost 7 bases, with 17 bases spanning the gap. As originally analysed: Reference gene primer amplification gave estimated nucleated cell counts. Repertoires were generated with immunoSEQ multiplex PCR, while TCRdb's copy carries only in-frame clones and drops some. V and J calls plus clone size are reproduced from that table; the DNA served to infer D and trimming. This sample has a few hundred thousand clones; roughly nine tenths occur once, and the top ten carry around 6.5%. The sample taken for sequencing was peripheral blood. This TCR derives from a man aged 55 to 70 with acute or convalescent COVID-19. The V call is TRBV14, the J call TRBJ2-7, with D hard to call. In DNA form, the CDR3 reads TGTGCCAGCAGCCAAGCGGGTATTAGATTGGTGGAGCAGTACTTC. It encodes CASSQAGIRLVEQYF.